This T cell receptor (beta chain) was identified during a study of T cells expressing NK-cell markers. Germline CDR1 SGHTA, CDR2 FQGNSA. The CDR3 totals 16 residues. TCRdb reprocessed the 5' RACE reads and stores each CDR3 protein as one record, lacking DNA. The table lists about 430,000 distinct CDR3 sequences. The V and J genes are TRBV7-2 and TRBJ2-1; TCRdb calls TRBD1, which cannot be checked without DNA. The clonotype originates from a woman aged 50 to 60 in good health. The material sequenced was blood T cells: a sorted CD56 or NKG2C T cell subset, CD4+ or CD8+ T cells, or bulk PBMC T cells (not recorded which). Here the CDR3 reads CASSFSQGIRLDEQFF.